Listed below are T cell receptor beta chains from one sample, sequenced in a study of T cell clonotyping in hematopoietic cell transplantation. Clones were sequenced by immunoSEQ multiplex PCR, and TCRdb holds only the in-frame ones, with some missing. The table has over 8,000 clones, about 51% seen once. Sample: peripheral blood mononuclear cells, taken 100 days after allogeneic stem cell transplant. The receptors shown here come from a female patient between 50 and 60 years old who had an allogeneic stem cell transplant from an unrelated donor, so the T cells may come from the graft donor. Some clones in this sample may be carry-over from other donors' samples. Each CDR3 is given with its conserved first and last residue. D genes are given only for firm matches. For some rows the clone size is stated as once, few or many, or as a class when expanded; others skip it.

d_gene	v_gene	abundance	j_gene	CDR3aa	CDR3nt
.	TRBV6-6	few	TRBJ1-4	CASREQSMREKLFF	TGTGCCAGCAGGGAACAGTCTATGAGGGAAAAACTGTTTTTT
.	TRBV30	.	TRBJ1-6	CAWIQDNSPLHF	TGTGCCTGGATACAGGATAATTCACCCCTCCACTTT
.	TRBV10-3	few	TRBJ1-5	CAISESWVQPQHF	TGTGCCATCAGTGAGTCTTGGGTGCAGCCCCAGCATTTT
.	TRBV9	few	TRBJ1-5	CASSVDGGNQPQHF	TGTGCCAGCAGCGTAGACGGGGGAAATCAGCCCCAGCATTTT
.	TRBV19	few	TRBJ1-5	CASSRAGVQPQHF	TGTGCCAGTAGTCGAGCAGGGGTTCAGCCCCAGCATTTT
.	TRBV30	once	TRBJ2-7	CAWSGIQGYEQYF	TGTGCCTGGAGTGGGATACAGGGCTACGAGCAGTACTTC
.	TRBV25-1	.	TRBJ1-5	CASSERHSNQPQHF	TGTGCCAGCAGTGAACGGCATAGCAATCAGCCCCAGCATTTT
.	TRBV11-3	.	TRBJ2-7	CASSLDRSDEQYF	TGTGCCAGCAGCTTAGATCGAAGCGACGAGCAGTACTTC
TRBD1	TRBV7-8	.	TRBJ1-2	CASSLGPGGDGYTF	TGTGCCAGCAGCTTAGGGCCAGGGGGCGATGGCTACACCTTC
TRBD1	TRBV30	.	TRBJ2-7	CAWSPGTGIYEQYF	TGTGCCTGGAGTCCCGGGACAGGGATATACGAGCAGTACTTC
.	TRBV5-1	.	TRBJ2-5	CASQGLSETQYF	TGCGCCAGTCAGGGGTTAAGTGAGACCCAGTACTTC